This TCR beta chain came from a study of blood T cell repertoires in COVID-19. Study context: Samples came from the United States, Italy and Spain, spanning acute and convalescent COVID-19. The analysed material was cDNA or gDNA that came from T cells, B-cell-depleted T cells, or PBMCs.

Per the authors' pipeline: Using reference gene primer amplification, nucleated cell counts were estimated. Sequencing was performed with immunoSEQ multiplex PCR; in TCRdb, only in-frame clones are kept and a portion is missing. V and J calls and clone size are those listed in that table; D and trimming were worked out from the DNA. The data show 150,000 to 200,000 clones, roughly 91% seen once. From germline, CDR1 is LGHNA and CDR2 YSLEER. The CDR3 covers 16 residues. Unmatched junction bases numbered 5, after V lost 1 base and J lost 4 bases. V usage is TRBV4-3 and J usage is TRBJ2-5; 11 bases are shared with TRBD2. The TCR sequence derives from a human donor in a cohort sampled during active COVID-19. Material: peripheral blood. This chain's CDR3 is CASSQATGLAGETQYF. In nucleotides, the CDR3 is TGCGCCAGCAGCCAAGCTACCGGACTAGCGGGAGAGACCCAGTACTTC.